This is a list of T cell receptor beta chains from one sample in a study of OX40 agonist ivuxolimab in advanced cancers. TCRdb's copy holds only in-frame clones and misses some; the assay was immunoSEQ multiplex PCR. The sample has around 60,000 clones, roughly 80% seen once. Here the sequenced sample was CD4+ or CD8+ T cells sorted from blood, taken in a trial of the OX40 agonist ivuxolimab. These receptors came from an adult with an advanced solid tumor such as melanoma, head and neck, liver or kidney cancer. CDR3s include the opening cysteine and the closing phenylalanine or tryptophan. The order of the fields is V gene, J gene, CDR3 protein.

TRBV9	TRBJ2-7	CASSVGAVSYEQYF
TRBV5-1	TRBJ2-5	CASAGEALETQYF
TRBV9	TRBJ2-5	CASSVEQGRETQYF
TRBV25-1	TRBJ1-2	CASSDTTGVYGYTF
TRBV18	TRBJ2-2	CASSPPSRANTGELFF
TRBV5-6	TRBJ2-5	CASSFGEGQTQYF
TRBV2	TRBJ2-2	CASSEVSVENTGELFF
TRBV5-1	TRBJ2-5	CASSPGVAETQYF
TRBV5-1	TRBJ1-5	CASSQGDDQPQHF
TRBV5-1	TRBJ2-3	CASSLPGEDTQYF
TRBV29-1	TRBJ1-3	CSVESPGQSTSGNTIYF
TRBV18	TRBJ2-7	CASSPPSGAPPQQYF
TRBV5-6	TRBJ2-7	CASSLGGTHTYEQYF
TRBV6-5	TRBJ2-1	CASSKGTVSYNEQFF
TRBV7-9	TRBJ2-3	CASSSASAGTDTQYF
TRBV7-9	TRBJ2-7	CASIDFGTGASYEQYF
TRBV18	TRBJ1-1	CASSGTGSDTEAFF
TRBV5-1	TRBJ1-4	CASSSQPRTATNEKLFF
TRBV5-1	TRBJ1-1	CASSLESGGYTEAFF
TRBV30	TRBJ2-3	CAWSEGLAAGADTQYF
TRBV5-4	TRBJ2-1	CASSLAGYRGSPYNEQFF
TRBV30	TRBJ2-1	CAWSKLAGVFF
TRBV6-7	TRBJ2-6	CASSSGARGSGANVLTF
TRBV7-2	TRBJ1-1	CASTLAGLDTEAFF
TRBV5-4	TRBJ2-1	CASSLGLAMYNEQFF
TRBV29-1	TRBJ1-5	CSVSLGSSNQPQHF
TRBV4-2	TRBJ2-3	CASSQETDTQYF